The clone carrying this TCR beta chain appeared a few times. The entry originates in a study of T cells in Graves' hyperthyroidism and ophthalmopathy. There are 16 residues in the CDR3. Germline V gene data show CDR1 as SGHVS and CDR2 as FQNEAQ. V was shortened by 5 bases and J by 11 bases, with 28 bases between the two germline ends. RNA transcripts were the template for amplifying TCR beta CDR3 regions. First-round RT-PCR of the TCR CDR3 relied on the HTBI primer set. TCRdb called the multiplex PCR reads again in MiXCR, with one record for every CDR3 protein. The sample records under 700,000 distinct CDR3 sequences, 46% being singletons.

This chain uses TRBV7-8 with TRBJ2-7, with D possibly matching TRBD1 (6 bases). The sequencing input was peripheral blood or thyroid tissue (not recorded which). The receptor's source is a woman younger than 30 with Graves' hyperthyroidism. The DNA of the CDR3 is TGTGCCAGCAGCACGAGAGGCCCAGGGGAATCGAGCATGGAGTACTTC. Its translation is CASSTRGPGESSMEYF.